This T cell receptor beta chain was retrieved from a study of blood T cell repertoires in COVID-19. Study at large: Samples of COVID-19 (acute and convalescent) were obtained from the United States, Italy and Spain. T cells, B-cell-depleted T cells, or PBMCs provided the cDNA or gDNA that served as material.

Per the authors' pipeline: Quantification of nucleated cells was approximated via reference gene primer amplification. The repertoire was sequenced with immunoSEQ multiplex PCR; TCRdb's copy has only in-frame clones and lacks some. The DNA gave D and trimming, while V, J and clone size come from that table. The data show about 220,000 clones, around 82% seen once. In germline, CDR1 is MRHNA, CDR2 SNTAGT. V dropped 2 bases and J dropped 9; count of bases not matched to a gene: 9. The CDR3 loop spans 17 amino acids. Sequenced input: peripheral blood. The genes are TRBV6-4 and TRBJ2-1; 14 nucleotides match TRBD2. This sequence was found in a human donor in a cohort sampled during active COVID-19. The CDR3 protein is CASSDTRLAGGPSEQFF. CDR3 nucleotide sequence: TGTGCCAGCAGTGACACCCGACTAGCGGGGGGGCCCAGTGAGCAGTTCTTC.